Following are 6 T cell receptor beta chains from one sample sequenced in a study of Ad26.COV2.S vaccination and SARS-CoV-2 variants. The treatment was: about 20 received Ad26.COV2.S at low or high dose, single or two shots; 5 received placebo; per-sample allocation not given. Samples analyzed were those drawn on day 63 after the first vaccine or placebo injection. TCRdb keeps only in-frame clones here, not all; method: immunoSEQ multiplex PCR. The sample contains hundreds of thousands of clones, 80% to 95% of which appear only once. The material sequenced was peripheral blood, taken in a trial of Ad26.COV2.S vaccine versus placebo. These receptors all come from a person aged 18-60 years who received the Ad26.COV2.S COVID-19 vaccine or a placebo.

This clone was seen once. The V and J genes are TRBV11-2 and TRBJ1-3; 7 bases map to TRBD1. The germline V gene encodes CDR1 SGHAT and CDR2 FQNNGV. The CDR3 length is 12 residues. V dropped 5 bases and J dropped 16; count of bases not matched to a gene: 11. The DNA for the CDR3 is TGTGCCAGCAGCCTGATCCCGGGACAGTTGTATTTT. This codes for CASSLIPGQLYF.

CDR3 nucleotide sequence: TGTGCTAGTGGTGAAGGGGCGAACACCGGGGAGCTGTTTTTT. It is translated as CASGEGANTGELFF. The chain carries TRBV12-5 and TRBJ2-2, with D possibly matching TRBD1 (5 bases). The CDR3 has 14 amino acids. Trimming pared 5 bases from V and 0 bases from J, leaving 7 bases between. Germline V gene sequence: CDR1 LGHNT, CDR2 FRNRAP. The complete variable domain, with remaining parts taken from reference TRBV12-5 and TRBJ2-2, reads DARVTQTPRHKVTEMGQEVTMRCQPILGHNTVFWYRQTMMQGLELLAYFRNRAPLDDSGMPKDRFSAEMPDATLATLKIQPSEPRDSAVYFCASGEGANTGELFFGEGSRLTVL.

This chain links TRBV28 with TRBJ1-3; 8 nucleotides match TRBD1. Germline trimming cut 5 bases from V and 14 bases from J; bases unmatched to any gene: 20. The germline gives CDR1 MDHEN, CDR2 SYDVKM. The CDR3 runs to 16 residues. In DNA form, the CDR3 reads TGTGCCAGCAGTCCTTCCTGGGGGACAGGTCTTTTCCGTTTATATTTT. Its protein is CASSPSWGTGLFRLYF.

J is TRBJ2-3 and V is TRBV24-1; TRBD2 agrees at 11 bases. CDR1 KGHDR and CDR2 SFDVKD come from the germline V gene. V was pared by 6 bases and J by 8 bases, with 9 bases of the junction left unmatched. This CDR3 comprises 15 residues. For the CDR3, the DNA is TGTGCCACCAGTCGACTAGCGGGACCTCTGGGTACGCAGTATTTT. Protein: CATSRLAGPLGTQYF.

The chain is built from TRBV4-3 and TRBJ1-6; D is undetermined. There are 15 residues in the CDR3. Germline loops: CDR1 LGHNA, CDR2 YSLEER. V lost 0 bases and J 7 bases, leaving 10 bases between the germline ends. As DNA, the CDR3 is TGCGCCAGCAGCCAAGATTGGCCTGCGAATTCACCCCTCCACTTT. Its protein product is CASSQDWPANSPLHF.

This rearrangement joins TRBV7-2 to TRBJ2-1; the match to TRBD1 covers 7 bases. CDR3 size: 15 residues. In germline, CDR1 is SGHTA, CDR2 FQGNSA. The J segment lost 4 bases and the V segment lost 3 bases, leaving 6 bases of the junction unmatched. CDR3: CASSLGTAFYNEQFF. In DNA form, the CDR3 reads TGTGCCAGCAGCTTGGGGACAGCCTTTTACAATGAGCAGTTCTTC.